This T cell receptor beta chain was identified during a study of OX40 agonist ivuxolimab in advanced cancers. Study in general: Among those treated, three patients had partial responses, one with hepatocellular carcinoma and two with cutaneous melanoma.

Germline values: CDR1 KGHSH, CDR2 LQKENI. This CDR3 comprises 18 residues. The V gene lost 4 bases and the J gene lost 0 bases, with 19 bases spanning the gap. Broader study findings: Normalized T-cell clonal expansion was also low in some nonresponders.

Blood was sampled at baseline, cycle 4 day 1, and cycle 7 day 1. Sequencing used immunoSEQ multiplex PCR; TCRdb keeps in-frame clones, though not all of them. The sample has about 62,000 clones, 79% seen once; the top ten hold approximately 11%. Notes on this clone: Its antigen is unknown.

The chain has TRBV18 and TRBJ1-5, with D tentatively TRBD1 (6 bases). Material: CD4+ or CD8+ T cells sorted from blood, obtained in a trial of the OX40 agonist ivuxolimab. This TCR was sampled from an adult with an advanced solid tumor such as melanoma, head and neck, liver or kidney cancer. The CDR3 region has the DNA TGTGCCAGCTCACTGCAAAGAAATACAGGGAGTAGCAATCAGCCCCAGCATTTT. Amino acid sequence: CASSLQRNTGSSNQPQHF.